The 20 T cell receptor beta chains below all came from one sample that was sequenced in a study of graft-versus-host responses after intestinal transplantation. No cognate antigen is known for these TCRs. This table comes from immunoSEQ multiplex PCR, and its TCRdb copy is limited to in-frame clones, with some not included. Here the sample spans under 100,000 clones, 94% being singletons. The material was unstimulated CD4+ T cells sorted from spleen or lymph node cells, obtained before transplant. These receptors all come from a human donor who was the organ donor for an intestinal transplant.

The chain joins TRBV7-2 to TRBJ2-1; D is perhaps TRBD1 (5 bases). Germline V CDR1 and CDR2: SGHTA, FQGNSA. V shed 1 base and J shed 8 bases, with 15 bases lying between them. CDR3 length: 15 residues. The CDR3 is CASSLGVGVKDEQFF. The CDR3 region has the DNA TGTGCCAGCAGCTTAGGGGTAGGGGTCAAGGATGAGCAGTTCTTC.

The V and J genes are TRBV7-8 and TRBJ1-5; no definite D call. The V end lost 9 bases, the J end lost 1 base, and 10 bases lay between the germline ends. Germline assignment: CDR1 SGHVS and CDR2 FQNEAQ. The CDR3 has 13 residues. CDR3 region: CARGLGSNQPQHF. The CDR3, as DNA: TGTGCCAGAGGGCTGGGGAGCAATCAGCCCCAGCATTTT.

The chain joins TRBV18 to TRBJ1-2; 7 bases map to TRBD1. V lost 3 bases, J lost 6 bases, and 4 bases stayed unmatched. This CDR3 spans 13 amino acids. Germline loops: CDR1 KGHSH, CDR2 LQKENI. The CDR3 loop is CASSPKQGNGYTF. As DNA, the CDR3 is TGTGCCAGCTCACCTAAACAGGGGAATGGCTACACCTTC. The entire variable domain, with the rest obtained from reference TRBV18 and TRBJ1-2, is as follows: NAGVMQNPRHLVRRRGQEARLRCSPMKGHSHVYWYRQLPEEGLKFMVYLQKENIIDESGMPKERFSAEFPKEGPSILRIQQVVRGDSAAYFCASSPKQGNGYTFGSGTRLTVV.

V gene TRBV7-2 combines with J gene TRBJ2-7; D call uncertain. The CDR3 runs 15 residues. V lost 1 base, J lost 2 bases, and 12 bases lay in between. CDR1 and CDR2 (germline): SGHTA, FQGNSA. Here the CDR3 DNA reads TGTGCCAGCAGCTTAGAATCGACCGAACCCTACGAGCAGTACTTC. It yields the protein CASSLESTEPYEQYF.

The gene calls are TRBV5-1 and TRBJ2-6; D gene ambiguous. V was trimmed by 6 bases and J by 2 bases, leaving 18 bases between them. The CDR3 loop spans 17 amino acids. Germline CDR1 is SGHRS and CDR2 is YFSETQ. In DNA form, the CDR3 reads TGCGCCAGCAAGCAAGCCGGGTTCGTACCTGGGGCCAACGTCCTGACTTTC. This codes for CASKQAGFVPGANVLTF. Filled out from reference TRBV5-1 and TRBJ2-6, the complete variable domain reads KAGVTQTPRYLIKTRGQQVTLSCSPISGHRSVSWYQQTPGQGLQFLFEYFSETQRNKGNFPGRFSGRQFSNSRSEMNVSTLELGDSALYLCASKQAGFVPGANVLTFGAGSRLTVL.

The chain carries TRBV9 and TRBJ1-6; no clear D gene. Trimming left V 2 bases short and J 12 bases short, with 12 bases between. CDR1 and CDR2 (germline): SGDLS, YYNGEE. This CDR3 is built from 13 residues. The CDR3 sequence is CASSVSPDGPLHF. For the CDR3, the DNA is TGTGCCAGCAGCGTGAGCCCCGACGGACCCCTCCACTTT.

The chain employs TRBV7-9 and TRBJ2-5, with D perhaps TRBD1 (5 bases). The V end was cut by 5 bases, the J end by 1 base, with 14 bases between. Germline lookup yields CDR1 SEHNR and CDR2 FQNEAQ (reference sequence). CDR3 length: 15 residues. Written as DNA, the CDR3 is TGTGCCAGCAGCCCAGGGTATACAGTCCAAGAGACCCAGTACTTC. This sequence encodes CASSPGYTVQETQYF.

CDR3 protein: CASGLVPHHNEQFF. In nucleotides, the CDR3 is TGTGCTAGTGGTTTGGTGCCACACCACAATGAGCAGTTCTTC. The chain employs TRBV12-5 and TRBJ2-1; no definite D call. V lost 0 bases and J lost 5, with 8 bases in between. The length of the CDR3 is 14 residues. CDR1 and CDR2 from the germline V gene are LGHNT and FRNRAP.

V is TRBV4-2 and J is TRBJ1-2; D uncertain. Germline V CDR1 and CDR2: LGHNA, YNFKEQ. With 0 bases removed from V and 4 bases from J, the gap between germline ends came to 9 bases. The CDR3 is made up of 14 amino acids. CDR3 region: CASSQESVVYGYTF. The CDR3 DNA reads TGTGCCAGCAGCCAAGAATCGGTGGTCTATGGCTACACCTTC.

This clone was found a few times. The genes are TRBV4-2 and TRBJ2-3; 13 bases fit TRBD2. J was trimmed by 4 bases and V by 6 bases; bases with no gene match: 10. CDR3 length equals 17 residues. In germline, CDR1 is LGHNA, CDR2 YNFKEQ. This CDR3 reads CASSLITSGGAPDTQYF. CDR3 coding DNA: TGTGCCAGCAGTCTCATAACTAGCGGGGGGGCTCCAGATACGCAGTATTTT.

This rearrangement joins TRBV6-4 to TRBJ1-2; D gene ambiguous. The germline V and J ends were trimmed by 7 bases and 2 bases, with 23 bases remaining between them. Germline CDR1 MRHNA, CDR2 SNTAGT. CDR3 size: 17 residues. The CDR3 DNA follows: TGTGCCAGCATTGTCCCCTCCCGGGATCCCCCCAACTATGGCTACACCTTC. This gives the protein CASIVPSRDPPNYGYTF.

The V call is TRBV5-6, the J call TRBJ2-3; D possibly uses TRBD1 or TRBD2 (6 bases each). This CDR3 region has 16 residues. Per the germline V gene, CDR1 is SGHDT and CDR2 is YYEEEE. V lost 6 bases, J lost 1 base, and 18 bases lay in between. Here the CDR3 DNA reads TGTGCCAGCACCCGGTATTCGGGGGCCCGCACAGATACGCAGTATTTT. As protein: CASTRYSGARTDTQYF.

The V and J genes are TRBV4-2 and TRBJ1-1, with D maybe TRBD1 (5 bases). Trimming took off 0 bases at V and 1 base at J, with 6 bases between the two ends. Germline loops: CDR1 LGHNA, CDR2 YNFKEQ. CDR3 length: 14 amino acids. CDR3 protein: CASSQERGNTEAFF. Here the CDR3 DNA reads TGTGCCAGCAGCCAAGAAAGGGGGAACACTGAAGCTTTCTTT.

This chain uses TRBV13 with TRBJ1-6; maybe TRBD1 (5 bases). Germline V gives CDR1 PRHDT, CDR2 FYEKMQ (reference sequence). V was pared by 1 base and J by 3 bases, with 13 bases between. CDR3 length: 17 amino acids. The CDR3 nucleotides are TGTGCCAGCAGCTTAGTTGGGGGGGATCGCTATAATTCACCCCTCCACTTT. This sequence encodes CASSLVGGDRYNSPLHF.

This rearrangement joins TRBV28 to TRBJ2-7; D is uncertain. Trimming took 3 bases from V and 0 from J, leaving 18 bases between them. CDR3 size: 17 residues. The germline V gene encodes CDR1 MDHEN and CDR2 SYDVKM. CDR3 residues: CASSFSLVQLSSYEQYF. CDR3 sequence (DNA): TGTGCCAGCAGTTTCTCTTTGGTTCAGTTGAGCTCCTACGAGCAGTACTTC.

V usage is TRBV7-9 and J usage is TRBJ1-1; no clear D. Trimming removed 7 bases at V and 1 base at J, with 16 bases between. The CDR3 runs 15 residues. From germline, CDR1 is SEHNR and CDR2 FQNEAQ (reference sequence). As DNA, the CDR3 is TGTGCCAGCACCTCCTTGGGAGAGTCGAACACTGAAGCTTTCTTT. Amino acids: CASTSLGESNTEAFF.

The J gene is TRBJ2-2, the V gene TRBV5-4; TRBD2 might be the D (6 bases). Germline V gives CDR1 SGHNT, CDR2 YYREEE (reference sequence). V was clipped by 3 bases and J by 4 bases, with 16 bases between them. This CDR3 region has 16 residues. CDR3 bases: TGTGCCAGCAGCTCCCGGAGGGTGGCGAGCACCGGGGAGCTGTTTTTT. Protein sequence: CASSSRRVASTGELFF.

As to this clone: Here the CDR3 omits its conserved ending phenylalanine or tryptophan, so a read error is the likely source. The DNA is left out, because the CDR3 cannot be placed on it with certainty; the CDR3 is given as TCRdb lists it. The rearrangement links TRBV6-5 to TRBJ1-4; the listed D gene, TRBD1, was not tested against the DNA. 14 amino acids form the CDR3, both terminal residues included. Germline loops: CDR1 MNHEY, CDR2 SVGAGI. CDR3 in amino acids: CASSESIGQGAPLS.

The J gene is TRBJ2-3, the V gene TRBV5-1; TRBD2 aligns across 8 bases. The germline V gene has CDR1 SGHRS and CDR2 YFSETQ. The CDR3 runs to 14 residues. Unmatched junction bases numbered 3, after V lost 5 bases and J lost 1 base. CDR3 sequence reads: CASRISGGTDTQYF. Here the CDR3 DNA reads TGCGCCAGCAGAATTAGCGGGGGCACAGATACGCAGTATTTT.

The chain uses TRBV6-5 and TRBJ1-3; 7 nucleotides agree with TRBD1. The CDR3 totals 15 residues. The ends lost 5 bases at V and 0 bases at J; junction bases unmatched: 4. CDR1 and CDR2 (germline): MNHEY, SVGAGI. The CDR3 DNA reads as TGTGCCAGCAGTGTAGGGGGCTTCTCTGGAAACACCATATATTTT. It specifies CASSVGGFSGNTIYF.